This T cell receptor (beta chain) is from a study of Ad26.COV2.S vaccination and SARS-CoV-2 variants. At the level of the study: Once or twice, 56 days apart, Ad26.COV2.S was delivered intramuscularly.

Points from the study as a whole: Spike-specific TCR breadth was greater in vaccine than placebo recipients.

This clone has just one count. Its cognate antigen is unknown. Profiled with immunoSEQ multiplex PCR; TCRdb holds only in-frame clones, not every one. Of about 350,000 clones listed, less than 90% are singletons. The CDR3 covers 12 residues. Deletions cut 2 bases from V and 5 bases from J, with 6 bases between. Germline V gene data show CDR1 as MNHEY and CDR2 as SVGEGT. The treatment here: some 20 received Ad26.COV2.S at low or high dose, single or two shots; 5 received placebo; per-sample allocation not given. The study sampled participants on day 63 after the first vaccine or placebo injection. This sequence was found in a person between 18 and 59 years old who received the Ad26.COV2.S COVID-19 vaccine or a placebo. Material: peripheral blood, obtained in a trial of Ad26.COV2.S vaccine versus placebo. The gene calls are TRBV6-2 or TRBV6-3 and TRBJ1-1, with no clear D. The CDR3 region has the DNA TGTGCCAGCAGTTACGGGCAGACTGAAGCTTTCTTT. It specifies CASSYGQTEAFF.